This T cell receptor beta chain was identified in a study of monozygotic twins with cystic fibrosis. For this clone: No antigen is known for it.

The protocol was immunoSEQ multiplex PCR, while the TCRdb copy is restricted to in-frame clones and leaves out a portion. Here the sample spans 34,000 or so clones, roughly nine tenths being singletons. In germline, CDR1 is SGHRS, CDR2 YFSETQ. Trimming cost V 4 bases and J 4 bases, with 21 bases left between them. The CDR3 contains 17 residues. General observations from the study: No link emerged between shared CDR3 counts and age, concordance or severity.

Sequenced sample: blood. The origin of this receptor is a girl aged 2 to 9 with cystic fibrosis. This chain uses TRBV5-1 with TRBJ2-1, with a tentative D call TRBD1 (6 bases). In DNA form, the CDR3 reads TGCGCCAGCAGCAACACGTACCTAGGGGGATCATACAATGAGCAGTTCTTC. As protein: CASSNTYLGGSYNEQFF.